Listed below are T cell receptor beta chains from one sample, sequenced in a study of blood T cell repertoires in COVID-19. Data came from immunoSEQ multiplex PCR; TCRdb stores just in-frame clones and leaves some out. The sample lists roughly 200,000 clones; about 80% were seen once. The sample comprised peripheral blood. The receptors derive from a man over 45 with active or convalescent COVID-19. The CDR3 runs from the conserved cysteine through the conserved F or W. Each record gives: D gene, J gene, clone size, V gene, CDR3 DNA, CDR3 protein. The D gene is left open where the match is weak. A row's size may be missing; if present it is once, few, many or a size class.

d_call: .; j_call: TRBJ1-3; clone_size: .; v_call: TRBV6-6; cdr3_nt: TGTGCCAGCATCGACGGGGGGAACACCATATATTTT; cdr3_aa: CASIDGGNTIYF
d_call: .; j_call: TRBJ2-3; clone_size: once; v_call: TRBV12-3/TRBV12-4; cdr3_nt: TGTGCCAGCAGTTCCACGGGCACAGATACGCAGTATTTT; cdr3_aa: CASSSTGTDTQYF
d_call: .; j_call: TRBJ2-7; clone_size: once; v_call: TRBV7-3; cdr3_nt: TGTGCCAGCAGCTTTACCAGACCCGCGGTGATTTACGAGCAGTACTTC; cdr3_aa: CASSFTRPAVIYEQYF
d_call: TRBD1; j_call: TRBJ1-4; clone_size: .; v_call: TRBV30; cdr3_nt: TGTGCCTGGAGCTACAGGGGGGGCAGTGAAAAACTGTTTTTT; cdr3_aa: CAWSYRGGSEKLFF
d_call: .; j_call: TRBJ1-4; clone_size: few; v_call: TRBV19; cdr3_nt: TGTGCCAGTAGTTCGCGGACAGCTACTAATGAAAAACTGTTTTTT; cdr3_aa: CASSSRTATNEKLFF
d_call: .; j_call: TRBJ2-2; clone_size: .; v_call: TRBV18; cdr3_nt: TGTGCCAGCTCACCACGGAGCACCGGGGAGCTGTTTTTT; cdr3_aa: CASSPRSTGELFF
d_call: TRBD1; j_call: TRBJ2-7; clone_size: .; v_call: TRBV19; cdr3_nt: TGTGCCAGTAGTACAGGGGGCCGGTACGAGCAGTACTTC; cdr3_aa: CASSTGGRYEQYF
d_call: .; j_call: TRBJ1-1; clone_size: .; v_call: TRBV30; cdr3_nt: TGTGCCTGGAGAGACCGCCGCAGGGGTGGTACTGAAGCTTTCTTT; cdr3_aa: CAWRDRRRGGTEAFF
d_call: .; j_call: TRBJ2-5; clone_size: .; v_call: TRBV13; cdr3_nt: TGTGCCAGCAGCGCTTCAGGGACCCAGTACTTC; cdr3_aa: CASSASGTQYF
d_call: .; j_call: TRBJ1-4; clone_size: .; v_call: TRBV3-1/TRBV3-2; cdr3_nt: TGTGCCAGCAGCCAAGACGTGGGAGGCGGCCTAAATGAAAAACTGTTTTTT; cdr3_aa: CASSQDVGGGLNEKLFF
d_call: TRBD1; j_call: TRBJ2-3; clone_size: .; v_call: TRBV10-3; cdr3_nt: TGTGCCATCACCGAGGGTCTGACAGGGAGCGCGGATACGCAGTATTTT; cdr3_aa: CAITEGLTGSADTQYF